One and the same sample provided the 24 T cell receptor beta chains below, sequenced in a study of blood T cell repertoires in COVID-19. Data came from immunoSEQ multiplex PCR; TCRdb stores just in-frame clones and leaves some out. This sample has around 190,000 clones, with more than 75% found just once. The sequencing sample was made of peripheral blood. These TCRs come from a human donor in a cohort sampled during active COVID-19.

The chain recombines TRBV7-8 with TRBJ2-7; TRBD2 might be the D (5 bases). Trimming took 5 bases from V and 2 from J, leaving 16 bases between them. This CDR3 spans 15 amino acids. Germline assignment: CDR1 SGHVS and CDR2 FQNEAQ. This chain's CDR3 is CASSLGETPTYEQYF. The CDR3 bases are TGTGCCAGCAGCCTCGGGGAGACACCGACCTACGAGCAGTACTTC.

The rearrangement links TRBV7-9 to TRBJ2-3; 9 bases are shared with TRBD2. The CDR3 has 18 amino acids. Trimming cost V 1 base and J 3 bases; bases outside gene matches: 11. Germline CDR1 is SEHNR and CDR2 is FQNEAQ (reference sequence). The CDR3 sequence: CASSLVRVGTSRTDTQYF. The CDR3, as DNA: TGTGCCAGCAGCTTAGTACGAGTAGGGACTAGCCGGACAGATACGCAGTATTTT. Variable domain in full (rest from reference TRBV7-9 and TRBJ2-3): DTGVSQNPRHKITKRGQNVTFRCDPISEHNRLYWYRQTLGQGPEFLTYFQNEAQLEKSRLLSDRFSAERPKGSFSTLEIQRTEQGDSAMYLCASSLVRVGTSRTDTQYFGPGTRLTVL.

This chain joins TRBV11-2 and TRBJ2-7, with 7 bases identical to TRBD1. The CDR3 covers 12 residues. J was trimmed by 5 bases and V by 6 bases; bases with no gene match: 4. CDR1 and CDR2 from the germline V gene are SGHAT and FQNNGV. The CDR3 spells CASRPGQDEQYF. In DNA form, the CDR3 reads TGTGCCAGCAGACCAGGACAGGACGAGCAGTACTTC.

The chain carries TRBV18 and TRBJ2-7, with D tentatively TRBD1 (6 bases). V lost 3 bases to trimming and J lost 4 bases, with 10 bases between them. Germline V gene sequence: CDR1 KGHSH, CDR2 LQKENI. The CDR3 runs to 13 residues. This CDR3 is CASSPQGIYEQYF. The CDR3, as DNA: TGTGCCAGCTCACCCCAGGGGATTTACGAGCAGTACTTC.

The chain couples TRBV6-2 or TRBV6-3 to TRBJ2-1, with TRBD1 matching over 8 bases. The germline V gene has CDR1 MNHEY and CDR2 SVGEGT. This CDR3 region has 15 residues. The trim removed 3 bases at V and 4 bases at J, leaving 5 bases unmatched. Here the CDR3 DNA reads TGTGCCAGCAGTTATTGGCAGGGGGCGTACAATGAGCAGTTCTTC. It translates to CASSYWQGAYNEQFF.

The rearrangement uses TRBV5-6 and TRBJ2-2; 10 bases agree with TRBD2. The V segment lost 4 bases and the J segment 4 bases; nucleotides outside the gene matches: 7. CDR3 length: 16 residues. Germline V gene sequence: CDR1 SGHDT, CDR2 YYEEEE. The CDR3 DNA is TGTGCCAGCAGCCGGAAGCGGGGGGGCCGCACCGGGGAGCTGTTTTTT. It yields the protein CASSRKRGGRTGELFF.

The chain's CDR3 is CASSYGTGGLAGSYEQYF. The CDR3 bases are TGTGCCAGCAGTTACGGGACAGGGGGACTAGCGGGATCCTACGAGCAGTACTTC. J is TRBJ2-7 and V is TRBV6-2 or TRBV6-3; the match to TRBD2 covers 13 bases. The CDR3 has 18 residues. In germline, CDR1 is MNHEY, CDR2 SVGEGT. Trimming took 2 bases from V and 1 from J; bases not matched to a gene: 8.

The CDR3 nucleotides read TGCGCCAGCAGCCCGGTAGGGACTAGCGGGGGGGATGAGCAGTTCTTC. Its translation: CASSPVGTSGGDEQFF. The chain uses TRBV5-1 and TRBJ2-1, with 16 bases fitting TRBD2. This CDR3 has 16 amino acids. Germline V gene sequence: CDR1 SGHRS, CDR2 YFSETQ. J gave up 8 bases and V 4 bases, and 6 bases lay outside the gene matches.

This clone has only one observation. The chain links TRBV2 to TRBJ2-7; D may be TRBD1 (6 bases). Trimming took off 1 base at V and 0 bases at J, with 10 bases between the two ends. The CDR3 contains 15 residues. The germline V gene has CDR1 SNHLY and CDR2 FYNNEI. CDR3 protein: CASSEGTESSYEQYF. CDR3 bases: TGTGCCAGCAGTGAAGGGACAGAGAGCTCCTACGAGCAGTACTTC.

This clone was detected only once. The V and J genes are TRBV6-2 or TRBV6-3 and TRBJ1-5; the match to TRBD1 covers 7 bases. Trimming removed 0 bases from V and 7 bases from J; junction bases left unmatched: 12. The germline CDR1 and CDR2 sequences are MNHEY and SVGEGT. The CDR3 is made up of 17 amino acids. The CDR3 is CASSYSIEDRREQPQHF. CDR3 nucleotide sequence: TGTGCCAGCAGTTACTCGATTGAGGACAGGAGGGAGCAGCCCCAGCATTTT.

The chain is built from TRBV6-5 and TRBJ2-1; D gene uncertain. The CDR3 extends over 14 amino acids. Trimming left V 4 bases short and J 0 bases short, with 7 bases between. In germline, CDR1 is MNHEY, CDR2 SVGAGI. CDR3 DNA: TGTGCCAGCAGTTCGGCTAGCTCCTACAATGAGCAGTTCTTC. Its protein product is CASSSASSYNEQFF.

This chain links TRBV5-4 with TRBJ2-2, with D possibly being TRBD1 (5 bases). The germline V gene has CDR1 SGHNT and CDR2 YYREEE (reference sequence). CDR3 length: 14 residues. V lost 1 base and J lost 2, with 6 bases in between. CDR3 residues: CASSLQGNTGELFF. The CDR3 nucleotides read TGTGCCAGCAGCTTGCAGGGAAACACCGGGGAGCTGTTTTTT.

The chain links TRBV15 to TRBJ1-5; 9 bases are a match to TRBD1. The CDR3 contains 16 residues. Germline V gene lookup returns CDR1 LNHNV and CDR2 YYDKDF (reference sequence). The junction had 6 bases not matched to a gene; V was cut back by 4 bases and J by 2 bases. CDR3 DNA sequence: TGTGCCACCAGCAAAACCCGGGACAGGGGCAATCAGCCCCAGCATTTT. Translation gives CATSKTRDRGNQPQHF.

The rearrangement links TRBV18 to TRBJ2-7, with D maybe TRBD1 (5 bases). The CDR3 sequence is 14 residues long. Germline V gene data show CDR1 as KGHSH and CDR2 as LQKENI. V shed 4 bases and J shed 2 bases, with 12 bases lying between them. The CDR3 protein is CASSQETETYEQYF. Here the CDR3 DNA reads TGTGCCAGCTCACAGGAGACAGAGACCTACGAGCAGTACTTC.

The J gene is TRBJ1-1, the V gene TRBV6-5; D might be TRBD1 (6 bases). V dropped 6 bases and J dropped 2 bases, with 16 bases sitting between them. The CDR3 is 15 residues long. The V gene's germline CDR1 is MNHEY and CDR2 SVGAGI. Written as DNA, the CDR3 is TGTGCCAGCAGAGACGGGACAAGAAGAAACACTGAAGCTTTCTTT. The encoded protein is CASRDGTRRNTEAFF.

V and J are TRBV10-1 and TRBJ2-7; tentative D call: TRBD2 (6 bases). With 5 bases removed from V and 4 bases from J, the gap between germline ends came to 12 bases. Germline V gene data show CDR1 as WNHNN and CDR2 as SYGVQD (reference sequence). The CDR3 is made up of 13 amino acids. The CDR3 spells CASSMTGEYEQYF. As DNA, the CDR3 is TGCGCCAGCAGTATGACGGGGGAGTACGAGCAGTACTTC.

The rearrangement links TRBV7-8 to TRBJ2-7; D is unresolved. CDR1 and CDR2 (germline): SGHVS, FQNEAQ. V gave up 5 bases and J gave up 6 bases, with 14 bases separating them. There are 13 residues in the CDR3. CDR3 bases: TGTGCCAGCAGCGACAATTTCCCTGGCGAGCAGTACTTC. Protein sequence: CASSDNFPGEQYF.

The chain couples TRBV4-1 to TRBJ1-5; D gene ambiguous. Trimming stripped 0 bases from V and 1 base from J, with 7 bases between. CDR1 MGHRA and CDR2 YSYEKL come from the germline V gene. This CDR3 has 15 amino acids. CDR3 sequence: CASSQEYRSNQPQHF. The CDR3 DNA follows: TGCGCCAGCAGCCAAGAATACAGAAGCAATCAGCCCCAGCATTTT.

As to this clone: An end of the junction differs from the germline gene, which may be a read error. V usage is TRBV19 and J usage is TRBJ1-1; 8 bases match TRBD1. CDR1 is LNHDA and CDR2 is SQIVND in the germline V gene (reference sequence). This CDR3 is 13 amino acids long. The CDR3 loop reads CASRWTGNPEAFF. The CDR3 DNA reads TGTGCCAGTAGGTGGACAGGGAACCCTGAAGCTTTCTTT.

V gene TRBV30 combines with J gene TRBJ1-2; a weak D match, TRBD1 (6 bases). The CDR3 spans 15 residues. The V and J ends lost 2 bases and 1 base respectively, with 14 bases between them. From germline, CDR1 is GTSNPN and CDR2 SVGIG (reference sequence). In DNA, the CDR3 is TGTGCCTGGAGTCGGACAGTTAAACATAACTATGGCTACACCTTC. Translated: CAWSRTVKHNYGYTF.

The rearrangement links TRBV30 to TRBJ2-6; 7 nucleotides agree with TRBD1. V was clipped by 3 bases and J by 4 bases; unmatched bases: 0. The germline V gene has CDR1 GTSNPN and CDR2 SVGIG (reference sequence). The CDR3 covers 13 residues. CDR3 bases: TGTGCCTGGAGGACAGGGGGGGCCAACGTCCTGACTTTC. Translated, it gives CAWRTGGANVLTF.

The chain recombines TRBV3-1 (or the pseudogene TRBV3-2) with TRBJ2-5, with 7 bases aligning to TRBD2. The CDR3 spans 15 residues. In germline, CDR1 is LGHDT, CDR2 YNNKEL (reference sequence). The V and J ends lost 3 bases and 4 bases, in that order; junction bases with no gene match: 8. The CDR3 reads CASSHAGGSGETQYF. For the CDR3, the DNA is TGTGCCAGCAGCCATGCCGGCGGGAGCGGAGAGACCCAGTACTTC.

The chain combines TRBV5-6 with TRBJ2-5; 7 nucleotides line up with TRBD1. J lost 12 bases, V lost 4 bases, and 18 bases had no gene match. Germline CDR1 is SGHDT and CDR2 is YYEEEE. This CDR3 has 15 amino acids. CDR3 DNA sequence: TGTGCCAGCAGCCTGCTCCTTTCGGGACAGCCTCCCGAGTACTTC. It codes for CASSLLLSGQPPEYF.

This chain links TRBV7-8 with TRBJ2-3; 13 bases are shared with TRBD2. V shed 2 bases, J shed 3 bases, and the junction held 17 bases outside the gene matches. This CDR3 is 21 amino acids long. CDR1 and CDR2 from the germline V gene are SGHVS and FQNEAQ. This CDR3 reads CASSLPYGRLAGGGRTDTQYF. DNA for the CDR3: TGTGCCAGCAGCTTACCCTATGGGAGACTAGCGGGAGGAGGTCGGACAGATACGCAGTATTTT.